The TCR beta chain described here comes from a study of T cells after yellow fever vaccination. Across the whole study: Where fractions had low cell numbers, libraries were prepared from them with the SMART-Seq v4 Ultra Low Input RNA kit.

Points from the study as a whole: Faster peaking, at day 5 versus 15, marked a secondary response that was weaker.

In its sample, this clonotype was seen a few times. The antigen remains unidentified. UMIs and a universal primer site were added when TCR cDNA was made by 5'RACE template switching. TCRdb redid the calling of the 5' RACE reads with MiXCR, one entry per CDR3 protein. The repertoire consists of about 320,000 distinct CDR3 sequences, with roughly 6.8% occurring once and the leading ten covering roughly a sixth. The CDR3 has 16 residues. In germline, CDR1 is SEHNR, CDR2 FQNEAQ (reference sequence). The V gene lost 7 bases and the J gene lost 4 bases, with 23 bases spanning the gap. This receptor was identified in a man younger than 35 who received the YFV17D yellow fever vaccine. The sequencing here drew on PBMCs, taken around 45 days after the first yellow fever vaccination. The rearrangement joins TRBV7-9 to TRBJ2-7; D assignment may be TRBD1 or TRBD2 (5 bases each). CDR3 region: CASTGWKGPSGYEQYF. CDR3 coding DNA: TGTGCCAGCACGGGGTGGAAGGGGCCAAGCGGATACGAGCAGTACTTC. Drawing the rest from reference TRBV7-9 and TRBJ2-7, the complete variable domain is DTGVSQNPRHKITKRGQNVTFRCDPISEHNRLYWYRQTLGQGPEFLTYFQNEAQLEKSRLLSDRFSAERPKGSFSTLEIQRTEQGDSAMYLCASTGWKGPSGYEQYFGPGTRLTVT.